Here is one T cell receptor beta chain with its context. The antigen is unknown. Carried by the TCR beta cDNA libraries were unique molecular identifiers. TCRdb redid the calling of the PCR reads with MiXCR, one entry per CDR3 protein. The repertoire holds approximately 730,000 distinct CDR3 sequences, with about half as singletons. This sample was taken from a study of post-analysis software for immune sequencing data. Study outcomes and limitations: TRBV5-6, TRBV5-1 and TRBV20-1 belonged to a set of about five TRBV segments that were more frequent in patients than controls.

V was cut by 7 bases and J by 5 bases, with 11 bases left in between. Per the germline V gene, CDR1 is GTSNPN and CDR2 is SVGIG (reference sequence). The CDR3 spans 11 residues. V gene TRBV30 combines with J gene TRBJ2-5; possible D gene TRBD2, 5 bases. This clonotype was obtained from a girl under 18 with multiple sclerosis. The sample comprised blood. The CDR3: CAYTLGETQYF. DNA of the CDR3: TGTGCCTACACACTAGGGGAGACCCAGTACTTC.